Following are 3 T cell receptor beta chains from one sample sequenced in a study of blood T cell repertoires in COVID-19. Profiled with immunoSEQ multiplex PCR; TCRdb holds only in-frame clones, not every one. The table lists approximately 52,000 clones, around 90% of them singletons. Sequencing was performed on peripheral blood. The receptors stem from a man between 45 and 60 years old with acute or convalescent COVID-19.

The CDR3 bases are TGTGCCAGCAGCTTGCGGGGGGCTAACGAGCAGTACTTC. Amino acids: CASSLRGANEQYF. The chain joins TRBV5-8 to TRBJ2-7; D perhaps matches TRBD2 (7 bases). The germline CDR1 and CDR2 sequences are SGHTS and YDEGEE. V lost 1 base and J lost 5, with 10 bases in between. This CDR3 spans 13 amino acids.

This chain uses TRBV11-2 with TRBJ1-6, with D possibly matching TRBD1 (6 bases). V lost 8 bases, J lost 8 bases, and 16 bases lay in between. The CDR3 consists of 14 residues. Germline V gene lookup returns CDR1 SGHAT and CDR2 FQNNGV. The CDR3 coding sequence is TGTGCCAGCGCCAGGGGTGACAGTTATTCACCCCTCCACTTT. As protein: CASARGDSYSPLHF.

Only a few counts were recorded for this clone. The V gene is TRBV10-3, the J gene TRBJ2-7, with 8 bases lining up with TRBD1. CDR1 and CDR2 from the germline V gene are ENHRY and SYGVKD. J gave up 4 bases and V 5 bases, and 4 bases lay outside the gene matches. CDR3 size: 13 residues. CDR3 amino acids: CAISMQGAYEQYF. Here the CDR3 DNA reads TGTGCCATCAGTATGCAGGGGGCATACGAGCAGTACTTC.